These 19 T cell receptor beta chains were all obtained from the same sample, sequenced in a study of blood T cell repertoires in COVID-19. The protocol was immunoSEQ multiplex PCR, while the TCRdb copy is restricted to in-frame clones and leaves out a portion. This table has about 150,000 clones, roughly 84% appearing once. The sample consisted of peripheral blood. The receptors stem from a man younger than 30 with active or convalescent COVID-19.

The chain has TRBV18 and TRBJ2-2; D is uncertain. The CDR3 has 16 amino acids. Germline CDR1 and CDR2: KGHSH and LQKENI. Trimming removed 0 bases at V and 1 base at J, with 9 bases between. CDR3 residues: CASSPPELGNTGELFF. The DNA of the CDR3 is TGTGCCAGCTCACCACCGGAGCTAGGGAACACCGGGGAGCTGTTTTTT.

This chain joins TRBV11-2 and TRBJ2-4; perhaps TRBD1 as D (6 bases). CDR1 is SGHAT, CDR2 FQNNGV, per germline. The V end lost 5 bases, the J end lost 0 bases, and 17 bases lay between the germline ends. The CDR3 has 17 residues. The CDR3: CASSLHGQRLAKNIQYF. The DNA of the CDR3 is TGTGCCAGCAGCCTCCACGGACAGAGACTAGCCAAAAACATTCAGTACTTC.

This chain links TRBV5-1 with TRBJ2-3; a weak D match, TRBD2 (5 bases). The CDR3 contains 16 residues. The V gene's germline CDR1 is SGHRS and CDR2 YFSETQ. The ends were cut back, 0 bases at V and 1 base at J, with 12 bases in the middle. This CDR3 reads CASSLVPGRGTDTQYF. DNA for the CDR3: TGCGCCAGCAGCTTGGTACCGGGAAGGGGCACAGATACGCAGTATTTT.

V usage is TRBV7-3 and J usage is TRBJ2-1, with TRBD2 matching 10 bases. V lost 2 bases to trimming and J lost 6 bases; unmatched junction nucleotides: 7. The CDR3 runs 16 residues. Germline-derived CDR1 and CDR2 are SGHTA and FQGTGA. CDR3 region: CASSLGGLAGVNEQFF. CDR3 bases: TGTGCCAGCAGCTTAGGCGGCCTAGCGGGAGTCAATGAGCAGTTCTTC.

For the CDR3, the DNA is TGTGCCAGTAAAGCGGGGGGGCCCTACGAGCAGTACTTC. It codes for CASKAGGPYEQYF. The rearrangement joins TRBV19 to TRBJ2-7, with TRBD2 matching 10 bases. Germline CDR1 is LNHDA and CDR2 is SQIVND (reference sequence). The V segment lost 7 bases and the J segment 2 bases; nucleotides outside the gene matches: 2. This CDR3 region has 13 residues.

The rearrangement uses TRBV3-1 (or the pseudogene TRBV3-2) and TRBJ1-6; 11 bases match TRBD1. There are 17 residues in the CDR3. CDR1 is LGHDT and CDR2 is YNNKEL in the germline V gene (reference sequence). The junction had 7 bases not matched to a gene; V was cut back by 2 bases and J by 7 bases. The CDR3 loop reads CASSQWTGGAGNSPLHF. CDR3 in DNA: TGTGCCAGCAGCCAATGGACAGGGGGCGCGGGGAATTCACCCCTCCACTTT.

V usage is TRBV7-9 and J usage is TRBJ2-7; D is ambiguous. Germline V gene data show CDR1 as SEHNR and CDR2 as FQNEAQ (reference sequence). Trimming removed 0 bases from V and 7 bases from J, with 16 bases in between. The CDR3 is 15 amino acids. CDR3 sequence (DNA): TGTGCCAGCAGCTTAGCGTTGGAGTTTTCTAAAGAGCAGTACTTC. Translation: CASSLALEFSKEQYF.

V usage is TRBV12-5 and J usage is TRBJ2-2, with 8 bases identical to TRBD2. V shed 1 base and J 1 base; nucleotides not matched to a gene: 8. Germline V gene data show CDR1 as LGHNT and CDR2 as FRNRAP. The CDR3 loop spans 18 amino acids. The CDR3: CASGLALGRGRNTGELFF. CDR3 nucleotide sequence: TGTGCTAGTGGTTTGGCCCTCGGGAGGGGGAGGAACACCGGGGAGCTGTTTTTT.

The J gene is TRBJ2-5, the V gene TRBV9, with TRBD2 identical over 14 bases. The CDR3 loop spans 15 amino acids. Per germline, CDR1 SGDLS and CDR2 YYNGEE. Germline trimming cut 4 bases from V and 5 bases from J; bases unmatched to any gene: 4. CDR3 amino acids: CASSWGLAGDETQYF. Here the CDR3 DNA reads TGTGCCAGCAGCTGGGGACTAGCGGGAGATGAGACCCAGTACTTC.

The sample holds a few counts of this clone. The chain couples TRBV19 to TRBJ2-7; 10 bases fit TRBD1. The CDR3 has 15 residues. Trimming took 5 bases from V and 5 from J; bases not matched to a gene: 9. Germline CDR1 is LNHDA and CDR2 is SQIVND (reference sequence). The CDR3 nucleotides are TGTGCCAGTAGTTCCCGGACAGGGGGTAGCGACGAGCAGTACTTC. Translating it yields CASSSRTGGSDEQYF. Looking up the rest from reference TRBV19 and TRBJ2-7 gives the full variable domain: DGGITQSPKYLFRKEGQNVTLSCEQNLNHDAMYWYRQDPGQGLRLIYYSQIVNDFQKGDIAEGYSVSREKKESFPLTVTSAQKNPTAFYLCASSSRTGGSDEQYFGPGTRLTVT.

This clone was seen more than once but under ten times. The rearrangement joins TRBV12-5 to TRBJ1-1; D is possibly TRBD1 (5 bases). Per germline, CDR1 LGHNT and CDR2 FRNRAP. The CDR3 consists of 13 residues. V lost 1 base and J 8 bases, leaving 11 bases between the germline ends. CDR3 amino acids: CASGLGGEGEAFF. The CDR3 coding sequence is TGTGCTAGTGGTTTGGGGGGGGAGGGAGAAGCTTTCTTT.

This clone has only one observation. The rearrangement uses TRBV16 and TRBJ1-2; D might be TRBD1 (5 bases). The germline V gene encodes CDR1 KGHSY and CDR2 FQNENV. Deletions cut 0 bases from V and 4 bases from J, with 12 bases between. This CDR3 has 15 residues. The CDR3 here is CASSQSWQGGYGYTF. DNA for the CDR3: TGTGCCAGCAGCCAATCGTGGCAGGGAGGCTATGGCTACACCTTC.

CDR3 in amino acids: CASSFDRTPGRAGELFF. In DNA, the CDR3 is TGTGCCAGCAGCTTCGACAGGACGCCCGGGCGAGCCGGGGAGCTGTTTTTT. The chain employs TRBV7-3 and TRBJ2-2; TRBD1 might be the D (6 bases). This CDR3 has 17 residues. The V gene lost 3 bases and the J gene lost 6 bases, with 20 bases spanning the gap. Germline V gene lookup returns CDR1 SGHTA and CDR2 FQGTGA.

The V and J genes are TRBV5-5 and TRBJ2-6, with D possibly matching TRBD2 (7 bases). This CDR3 region has 14 residues. Germline values: CDR1 SGHKS, CDR2 YYEKEE (reference sequence). The germline V and J ends were trimmed by 1 base and 8 bases, with 10 bases remaining between them. CDR3: CASSLRGGTNVLTF. The CDR3 DNA is TGTGCCAGCAGCTTGAGGGGGGGTACCAACGTCCTGACTTTC.

J is TRBJ1-5 and V is TRBV30; D remains unclear. This CDR3 contains 18 residues. V was shortened by 0 bases and J by 0 bases, with 18 bases between the two germline ends. The germline CDR1 and CDR2 sequences are GTSNPN and SVGIG (reference sequence). In nucleotides, the CDR3 is TGTGCCTGGAGTGTACGCGGCAGTCATTCCTATAGCAATCAGCCCCAGCATTTT. Translated, it gives CAWSVRGSHSYSNQPQHF. Variable domain in full (rest from reference TRBV30 and TRBJ1-5): SQTIHQWPATLVQPVGSPLSLECTVEGTSNPNLYWYRQAAGRGLQLLFYSVGIGQISSEVPQNLSASRPQDRQFILSSKKLLLSDSGFYLCAWSVRGSHSYSNQPQHFGDGTRLSIL.

The V and J genes are TRBV5-1 and TRBJ1-1, with D maybe TRBD1 (5 bases). V was trimmed by 9 bases and J by 2 bases, leaving 14 bases between them. This CDR3 is 13 amino acids long. The V gene's germline CDR1 is SGHRS and CDR2 YFSETQ. The chain's CDR3 is CATRGGFNTEAFF. As DNA, the CDR3 is TGCGCCACGCGGGGCGGTTTTAACACTGAAGCTTTCTTT.

This clone was seen only a few times. This chain uses TRBV5-4 with TRBJ2-1, with 13 positions matching TRBD2. The V segment lost 0 bases and the J segment 3 bases; nucleotides outside the gene matches: 3. The CDR3 covers 17 residues. From germline, CDR1 is SGHNT and CDR2 YYREEE (reference sequence). The CDR3 region is CASSLGGLAGDYNEQFF. The CDR3 coding sequence is TGTGCCAGCAGCTTGGGAGGACTAGCGGGGGACTACAATGAGCAGTTCTTC. Supplemented by reference TRBV5-4 and TRBJ2-1, the full variable domain reads ETGVTQSPTHLIKTRGQQVTLRCSSQSGHNTVSWYQQALGQGPQFIFQYYREEENGRGNFPPRFSGLQFPNYSSELNVNALELDDSALYLCASSLGGLAGDYNEQFFGPGTRLTVL.

This clone was found once. The V and J genes are TRBV5-1 and TRBJ2-7; D call uncertain. The CDR3 length is 14 residues. Germline CDR1 SGHRS, CDR2 YFSETQ. V was clipped by 0 bases and J by 0 bases, with 7 bases between them. The DNA of the CDR3 is TGCGCCAGCAGCTTGGGTCCTAACTCCTACGAGCAGTACTTC. Encoded protein: CASSLGPNSYEQYF.

The chain carries TRBV10-2 and TRBJ2-7; 10 nucleotides agree with TRBD1. This CDR3 has 15 residues. In germline, CDR1 is WSHSY, CDR2 SAAADI. The ends lost 6 bases at V and 2 bases at J; junction bases unmatched: 7. Here the CDR3 reads CASSHPGQGAYEQYF. As DNA, the CDR3 is TGCGCCAGCAGCCACCCCGGACAGGGGGCCTACGAGCAGTACTTC.